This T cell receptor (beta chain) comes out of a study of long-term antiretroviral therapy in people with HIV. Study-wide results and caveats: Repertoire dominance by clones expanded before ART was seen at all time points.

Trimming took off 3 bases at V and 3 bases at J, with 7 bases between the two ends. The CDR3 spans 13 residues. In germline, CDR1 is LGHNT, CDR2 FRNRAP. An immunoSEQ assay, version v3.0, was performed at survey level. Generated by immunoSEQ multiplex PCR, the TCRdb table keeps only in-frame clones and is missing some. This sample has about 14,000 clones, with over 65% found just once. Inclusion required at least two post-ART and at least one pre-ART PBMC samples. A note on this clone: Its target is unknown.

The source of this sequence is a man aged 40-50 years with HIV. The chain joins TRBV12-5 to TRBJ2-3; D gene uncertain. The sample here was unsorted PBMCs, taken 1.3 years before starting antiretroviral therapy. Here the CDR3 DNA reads TGTGCTAGTGGTTTATCCGGGACAGATACGCAGTATTTT. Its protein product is CASGLSGTDTQYF.